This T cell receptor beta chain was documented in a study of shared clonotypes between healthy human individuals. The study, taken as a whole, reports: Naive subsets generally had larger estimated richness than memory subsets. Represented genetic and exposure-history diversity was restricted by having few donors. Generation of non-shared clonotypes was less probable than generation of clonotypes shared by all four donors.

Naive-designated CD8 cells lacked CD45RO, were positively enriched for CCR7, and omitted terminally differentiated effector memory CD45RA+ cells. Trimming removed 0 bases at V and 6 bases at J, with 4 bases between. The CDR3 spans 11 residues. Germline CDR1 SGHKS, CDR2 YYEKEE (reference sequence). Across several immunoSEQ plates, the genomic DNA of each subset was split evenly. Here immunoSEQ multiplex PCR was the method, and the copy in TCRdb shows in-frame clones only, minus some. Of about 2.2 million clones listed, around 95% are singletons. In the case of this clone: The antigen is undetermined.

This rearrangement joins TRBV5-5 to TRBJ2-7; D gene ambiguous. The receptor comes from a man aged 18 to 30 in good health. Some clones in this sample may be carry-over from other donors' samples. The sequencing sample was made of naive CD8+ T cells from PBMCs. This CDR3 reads CASSLGAEQYF. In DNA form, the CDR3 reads TGTGCCAGCAGCTTGGGGGCCGAGCAGTACTTC.